Following are 20 T cell receptor beta chains from one sample sequenced in a study of identical twins. MiXCR was run by TCRdb on the 5' RACE reads, yielding one entry per CDR3 protein. The sample has about 890,000 distinct CDR3 sequences; 9% to 15% are singletons. These data also featured in a second study, about yellow fever vaccine responses in identical twins.

Sequencing was performed on PBMCs. The receptors were gathered from a woman between 18 and 30 years old in good health.

This chain links TRBV18 with TRBJ2-1, with 8 nucleotides matching TRBD2. CDR1 and CDR2 from the germline V gene are KGHSH and LQKENI. V lost 3 bases, J lost 9 bases, and 13 bases stayed unmatched. The CDR3 is 16 amino acids. The CDR3 protein is CASSPSLAGDKGEQFF. The CDR3 DNA reads TGTGCCAGCTCACCGTCTCTAGCGGGTGATAAGGGTGAGCAGTTCTTC.

This clonotype was observed a handful of times. J is TRBJ2-3 and V is TRBV10-3, with D perhaps assigned TRBD1 or TRBD2 (7 bases each). CDR3 size: 13 residues. V gave up 11 bases and J gave up 5 bases, with 17 bases separating them. Looked up from germline, CDR1 is ENHRY and CDR2 is SYGVKD. The CDR3 loop is CAAQGGPGDTQYF. CDR3 coding DNA: TGTGCCGCCCAGGGGGGGCCCGGAGATACGCAGTATTTT.

This clonotype was seen a few times. The chain has TRBV5-5 and TRBJ1-2, with no clear D. V was pared by 1 base and J by 2 bases, with 12 bases between. Germline V gene data show CDR1 as SGHKS and CDR2 as YYEKEE (reference sequence). The CDR3 loop spans 15 amino acids. The chain's CDR3 is CASSLYFGSNYGYTF. Here the CDR3 DNA reads TGTGCCAGCAGCTTGTATTTCGGATCCAACTATGGCTACACCTTC.

This clonotype was picked up a small number of times. The J gene is TRBJ1-4, the V gene TRBV20-1, with D unresolved. The germline gives CDR1 DFQATT, CDR2 SNEGSKA (reference sequence). The CDR3 sequence is 13 residues long. Trimming left V 3 bases short and J 5 bases short, with 10 bases between. The DNA of the CDR3 is TGCAGTGCTAGTGCCTGGAGAAATGAAAAACTGTTTTTT. It is translated as CSASAWRNEKLFF.

The V and J genes are TRBV12-3 or TRBV12-4 and TRBJ2-7; the D call may be TRBD1 or TRBD2 (5 bases each). The CDR3 is 13 amino acids. V was pared by 2 bases and J by 5 bases, with 10 bases between. The CDR3 DNA sequence: TGTGCCAGCAGTTTAAGCAGGGACCACGAGCAGTACTTC. Translating it yields CASSLSRDHEQYF.

The chain joins TRBV20-1 to TRBJ2-1; 15 bases are a match to TRBD2. Germline CDR1 reads DFQATT; CDR2 reads SNEGSKA (reference sequence). V shed 6 bases, J shed 9 bases, and the junction held 12 bases outside the gene matches. There are 16 residues in the CDR3. The CDR3 is CSAPGLAGGRSSEQFF. CDR3 nucleotide sequence: TGCAGTGCCCCTGGACTAGCGGGGGGGCGAAGTAGTGAGCAGTTCTTC.

Here the CDR3 DNA reads TGCGCCAGCAGCCAGGTCACTAGCGGGGGGCCGGAAGATACGCAGTATTTT. Its translation: CASSQVTSGGPEDTQYF. The chain carries TRBV4-1 and TRBJ2-3; 12 bases line up with TRBD2. CDR1 is MGHRA, CDR2 YSYEKL, per germline. V lost 3 bases to trimming and J lost 5 bases; unmatched junction nucleotides: 9. This CDR3 is built from 17 residues.

This clonotype appeared a few times. J is TRBJ2-2 and V is TRBV4-1; D not certain. The germline V gene encodes CDR1 MGHRA and CDR2 YSYEKL. This CDR3 spans 16 amino acids. The V gene lost 2 bases and the J gene lost 6 bases, with 16 bases spanning the gap. This chain's CDR3 is CASSQIGLVTSGELFF. CDR3 DNA sequence: TGCGCCAGCAGCCAAATAGGGCTAGTAACGTCCGGGGAGCTGTTTTTT.

V and J are TRBV5-1 and TRBJ2-1, with 13 bases that match TRBD2. CDR1 SGHRS and CDR2 YFSETQ come from the germline V gene. J lost 6 bases, V lost 6 bases, and 6 bases had no gene match. The CDR3 is 15 residues long. DNA for the CDR3: TGCGCCAGCAACCCGGGACTAGCGGGAATCAATGAGCAGTTCTTC. Protein: CASNPGLAGINEQFF.

This clonotype was counted many times. The chain employs TRBV12-3 or TRBV12-4 and TRBJ1-1; D call uncertain. Trimming shortened V by 4 bases and J by 5 bases, and 11 bases separated the two germline ends. The CDR3 runs to 13 residues. CDR3 coding DNA: TGTGCCAGCAGTTGGGGTTTAGGGACTGAAGCTTTCTTT. As protein: CASSWGLGTEAFF.

This clonotype was picked up a small number of times. The rearrangement joins TRBV3-1 to TRBJ1-1; no definite D call. Trimming stripped 5 bases from V and 3 bases from J, with 10 bases between. The CDR3 is 13 amino acids. Germline V gene sequence: CDR1 LGHDT, CDR2 YNNKEL (reference sequence). This chain's CDR3 is CASSRGPHTEAFF. The CDR3 DNA reads as TGTGCCAGCAGCAGAGGCCCCCACACTGAAGCTTTCTTT.

The sample holds many counts of this clonotype. This chain joins TRBV3-1 and TRBJ2-1; D remains ambiguous. This CDR3 comprises 14 residues. The germline V and J ends were trimmed by 4 bases and 9 bases, with 16 bases remaining between them. Looked up from germline, CDR1 is LGHDT and CDR2 is YNNKEL (reference sequence). The DNA for the CDR3 is TGTGCCAGCAGCCTTCATCCGGCCTTCGTTGAGCAGTTCTTC. Translated: CASSLHPAFVEQFF.

In its sample, this clonotype was seen a few times. The chain recombines TRBV5-5 with TRBJ1-2; unclear D gene. Germline-derived CDR1 and CDR2 are SGHKS and YYEKEE (reference sequence). The CDR3 length is 14 residues. V lost 4 bases to trimming and J lost 4 bases, with 14 bases between them. The CDR3 is CASSIRTDSYGYTF. CDR3 nucleotide sequence: TGTGCCAGCAGCATAAGGACGGACTCCTATGGCTACACCTTC.

The gene calls are TRBV20-1 and TRBJ1-1, with 8 positions matching TRBD1. This CDR3 spans 14 amino acids. Trimming removed 5 bases from V and 4 bases from J; junction bases left unmatched: 9. Germline CDR1 and CDR2: DFQATT and SNEGSKA (reference sequence). CDR3 coding DNA: TGCAGTGCTGAGAACAGGGGGGAGGCCACTGAAGCTTTCTTT. Translating it yields CSAENRGEATEAFF.

This chain links TRBV5-1 with TRBJ2-1; D not resolved. Trimming cost V 0 bases and J 4 bases, with 14 bases left between them. Germline-derived CDR1 and CDR2 are SGHRS and YFSETQ. The CDR3 spans 16 residues. The CDR3 loop is CASSLGGTYPYNEQFF. CDR3 nucleotide sequence: TGCGCCAGCAGCTTGGGCGGAACATACCCATACAATGAGCAGTTCTTC.

This clonotype was seen only a few times. V and J are TRBV29-1 and TRBJ2-2; 11 bases are a match to TRBD1. Looked up from germline, CDR1 is SQVTM and CDR2 is ANQGSEA. Germline trimming cut 6 bases from V and 6 bases from J; bases unmatched to any gene: 0. The CDR3 length is 12 residues. The CDR3 DNA is TGCAGCGTGGGACAGGGGGCCGGGGAGCTGTTTTTT. Translation: CSVGQGAGELFF.

J is TRBJ1-1 and V is TRBV29-1; D ambiguous. CDR1 is SQVTM and CDR2 is ANQGSEA in the germline V gene. The CDR3 totals 12 residues. V was trimmed by 6 bases and J by 4 bases, leaving 12 bases between them. DNA of the CDR3: TGCAGCGTCCCCGAAACCCCCACTGAAGCTTTCTTT. This encodes CSVPETPTEAFF.

The V gene is TRBV5-6, the J gene TRBJ2-1, with D tentatively TRBD1 (6 bases). The CDR3 has 15 amino acids. The V gene lost 2 bases and the J gene lost 4 bases, with 13 bases spanning the gap. Germline V lookup: CDR1 SGHDT, CDR2 YYEEEE. The CDR3 coding sequence is TGTGCCAGCAGCTTCCTGGACAGCCCTTACAATGAGCAGTTCTTC. Its translation: CASSFLDSPYNEQFF. Filled out from reference TRBV5-6 and TRBJ2-1, the complete variable domain reads DAGVTQSPTHLIKTRGQQVTLRCSPKSGHDTVSWYQQALGQGPQFIFQYYEEEERQRGNFPDRFSGHQFPNYSSELNVNALLLGDSALYLCASSFLDSPYNEQFFGPGTRLTVL.

This clonotype occurred a few times. The V and J genes are TRBV12-3 or TRBV12-4 and TRBJ2-5, with 7 bases aligning to TRBD1. Unmatched junction bases numbered 4, after V lost 3 bases and J lost 3 bases. The CDR3 length is 14 residues. Written as DNA, the CDR3 is TGTGCCAGCAGTTTGGACAGGTTCGAAGAGACCCAGTACTTC. Protein sequence: CASSLDRFEETQYF.

V and J are TRBV12-3 or TRBV12-4 and TRBJ2-1; 16 bases map to TRBD2. The CDR3 extends over 17 amino acids. The V segment lost 5 bases and the J segment 1 base; nucleotides outside the gene matches: 2. The CDR3 is CASSGTSGRGSYNEQFF. CDR3 sequence (DNA): TGTGCCAGCAGTGGGACTAGCGGGAGGGGGTCCTACAATGAGCAGTTCTTC.